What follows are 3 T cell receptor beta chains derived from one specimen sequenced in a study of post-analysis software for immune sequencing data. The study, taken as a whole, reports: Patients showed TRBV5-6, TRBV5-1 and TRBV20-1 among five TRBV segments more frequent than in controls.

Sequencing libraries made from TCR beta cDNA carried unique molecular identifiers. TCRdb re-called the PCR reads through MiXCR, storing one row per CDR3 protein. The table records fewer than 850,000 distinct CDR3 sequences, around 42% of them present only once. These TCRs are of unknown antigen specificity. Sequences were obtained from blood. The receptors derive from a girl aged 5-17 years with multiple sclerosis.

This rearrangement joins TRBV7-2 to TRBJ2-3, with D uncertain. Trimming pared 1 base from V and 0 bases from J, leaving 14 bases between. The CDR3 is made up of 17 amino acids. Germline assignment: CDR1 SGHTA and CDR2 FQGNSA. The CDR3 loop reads CASSLERSTVSTDTQYF. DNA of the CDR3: TGTGCCAGCAGCTTAGAACGATCTACGGTCAGCACAGATACGCAGTATTTT.

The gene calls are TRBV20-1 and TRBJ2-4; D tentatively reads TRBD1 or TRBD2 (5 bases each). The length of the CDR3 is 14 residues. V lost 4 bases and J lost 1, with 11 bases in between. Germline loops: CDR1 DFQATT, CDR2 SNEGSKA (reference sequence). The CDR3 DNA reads TGCAGTGCTACCGGGGCCGGGGCCAAAAACATTCAGTACTTC. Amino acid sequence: CSATGAGAKNIQYF.

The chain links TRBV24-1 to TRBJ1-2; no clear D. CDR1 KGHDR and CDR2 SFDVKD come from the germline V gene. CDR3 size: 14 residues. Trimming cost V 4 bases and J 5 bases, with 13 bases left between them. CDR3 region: CATSDGRGTYGYTF. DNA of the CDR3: TGTGCCACCAGTGACGGCAGAGGAACGTATGGCTACACCTTC.